These T cell receptor beta chains were read from a single sample in a study of blood T cell repertoires in COVID-19. Clones were read by immunoSEQ multiplex PCR, and TCRdb kept only the in-frame ones, dropping some. The sample has approximately 260,000 clones, roughly 80% seen once. Sequences were obtained from PBMCs or T cells enriched from blood (not recorded which). These receptors came from a man aged 25 to 45 with acute COVID-19. Each CDR3 is given with its conserved first and last residue. A D gene is named only where the DNA matches it firmly. Only part of the rows carry a size: once, few, many, or a class if the clone is expanded.

v_call	clone_size	j_call	d_call	cdr3_nt	cdr3_aa
TRBV30	-	TRBJ2-6	-	TGTGCCTGGACGGAGTCTGGGGCCAACGTCCTGACTTTC	CAWTESGANVLTF
TRBV28	-	TRBJ2-2	TRBD1	TGTGCCAGCAGGCCGGGACAGGCCTCGACAGGGCACACCGGGGAGCTGTTTTTT	CASRPGQASTGHTGELFF
TRBV28	-	TRBJ1-2	-	TGTGCCAGCAGTCAAAGTAGGGGTGTTAGCTATGGCTACACCTTC	CASSQSRGVSYGYTF
TRBV7-2	-	TRBJ2-5	-	TGTGCCAGCAGCTTAGCGTCAGACGCAGGGGAGACCCAGTACTTC	CASSLASDAGETQYF
TRBV28	once	TRBJ1-2	-	TGTGCCAGCAGTTCCCTCAGGGAAGGCTACACCTTC	CASSSLREGYTF
TRBV6-5	few	TRBJ1-2	-	TGTGCCAGCGGAATATCCGGGGAAACTAACTATGGCTACACCTTC	CASGISGETNYGYTF
TRBV7-9	-	TRBJ1-3	-	TGTGCCAGCAGCTACAACGTAAAGGGAAACACCATATATTTT	CASSYNVKGNTIYF
TRBV12-5	-	TRBJ1-6	TRBD1	TGTGCTAGTGGTTGGACAGGATATAATTCACCCCTCCACTTT	CASGWTGYNSPLHF
TRBV6-6	-	TRBJ2-1	-	TGTGCCAGCAGCTCCGGCGCAGGGTATGAGCAGTTCTTC	CASSSGAGYEQFF
TRBV7-2	few	TRBJ1-5	-	TGTGCCAGCAGCCTTCAGGGTGCTCAGCCCCAGCATTTT	CASSLQGAQPQHF
TRBV7-9	-	TRBJ2-3	-	TGTGCCACCCTTAGCGGATCCCACACAGATACGCAGTATTTT	CATLSGSHTDTQYF
TRBV27	-	TRBJ2-3	TRBD2	TGTGCCAGCAGTCCCCTGGGTAGCGGGGGTTTCACAGATACGCAGTATTTT	CASSPLGSGGFTDTQYF
TRBV29-1	-	TRBJ1-1	-	TGCAGCGCGGGGTCCACAGGTCTTCGGACTGAAGCTTTCTTT	CSAGSTGLRTEAFF
TRBV7-8	-	TRBJ1-5	-	TGTGCCAGCAGCAACATCCGGGGGGCAAATCAGCCCCAGCATTTT	CASSNIRGANQPQHF
TRBV7-9	-	TRBJ2-2	-	TGTGCCAGCAGCTCTAAGAACAGATCCGGGGAGCTGTTTTTT	CASSSKNRSGELFF
TRBV7-8	-	TRBJ2-1	-	TGTGCCAGCAGCTTACCTAGACTACCCAATGAGCAGTTCTTC	CASSLPRLPNEQFF
TRBV11-2	-	TRBJ2-5	TRBD2	TGTGCCAGCAGCCGACTAGCGGGAATTGTTGGTCCGGGCCAAGAGACCCAGTACTTC	CASSRLAGIVGPGQETQYF
TRBV28	-	TRBJ1-4	TRBD1	TGTGCCAGCAGTCTGCCCCTCACGGACAGGAGACCAACTAATGAAAAACTGTTTTTT	CASSLPLTDRRPTNEKLFF
TRBV11-2	-	TRBJ1-1	-	TGTGCCAGCAGCCTAGTAATGCTACCCACTGAAGCTTTCTTT	CASSLVMLPTEAFF
TRBV6-1	-	TRBJ1-1	-	TGTGCCAGCAGTGATCTAGGGGCTGAAGCTTTCTTT	CASSDLGAEAFF
TRBV19	-	TRBJ1-5	-	TGTGCCAGCGAACGTCCGGACAGCAGCAATCAGCCCCAGCATTTT	CASERPDSSNQPQHF
TRBV24-1	-	TRBJ2-1	TRBD2	TGTGCCACCAGTGATTTGCCACTAGCGGGGTACAATGAGCAGTTCTTC	CATSDLPLAGYNEQFF
TRBV18	-	TRBJ1-1	TRBD1	TGTGCCAGCTCACCCCTCGACAGGGGGCCCACTGAAGCTTTCTTT	CASSPLDRGPTEAFF
TRBV10-1	-	TRBJ2-5	TRBD2	TGCGCCAGCGCCGGGGGGGGTGCGGAGACCCAGTACTTC	CASAGGGAETQYF
TRBV11-2	-	TRBJ1-2	-	TGTGCCAGCAGCGGAGAAGGGGTCCGTTATGGCTACACCTTC	CASSGEGVRYGYTF
TRBV24-1	-	TRBJ1-2	TRBD1	TGTGCCACCAGTGATCCCACATCAGGGGGCTTCTATGGCTACACCTTC	CATSDPTSGGFYGYTF
TRBV29-1	few	TRBJ2-1	-	TGCAGCGTCGGCTCTTCAGGCTCAGCTTTTTTTATCAGCAATGAGCAGTTCTTC	CSVGSSGSAFFISNEQFF
TRBV6-5	-	TRBJ2-5	TRBD1	TGTGCCAGCAGTACAGGGGGCTGGGGAGAGACCCAGTACTTC	CASSTGGWGETQYF
TRBV5-1	-	TRBJ1-4	-	TGCGCCAGCAGCTTGGGGTCAGTGGCTAGTGAAAAACTGTTTTTT	CASSLGSVASEKLFF
TRBV5-8	-	TRBJ1-1	TRBD1	TGTGCCAGCAGAAAACCGGGACAGGGGAACACTGAAGCTTTCTTT	CASRKPGQGNTEAFF
TRBV20-1	-	TRBJ2-1	TRBD2	TGCAGTGCTAGTTACCAGCGGGAGAGGTATGAGCAGTTCTTC	CSASYQRERYEQFF
TRBV24-1	-	TRBJ1-5	-	TGTGCCACCAGTGACCGTGCGGGGGGGCATCAGCCCCAGCATTTT	CATSDRAGGHQPQHF
TRBV29-1	-	TRBJ2-5	TRBD2	TGCAGCGTATTATGGGGGGGAGAGACCCAGTACTTC	CSVLWGGETQYF
TRBV27	-	TRBJ1-2	-	TGTGCCAGCAGCACCCTTGGGGGGGCCGGGTTTGGCTACACCTTC	CASSTLGGAGFGYTF
TRBV7-3	-	TRBJ2-1	TRBD2	TGTGCCAGCAGCTTAGGACCTAGCGGGAGGGGGAGGTACAATGAGCAGTTCTTC	CASSLGPSGRGRYNEQFF
TRBV19	-	TRBJ2-3	TRBD2	TGTGCCAGTAGTATTTTGGCAGGGATCGGGCTAGCGGGAGAATTGGCAGATACGCAGTATTTT	CASSILAGIGLAGELADTQYF
TRBV4-1	-	TRBJ1-2	-	TGCGCCAGCAGCCAAGTTTCCGGGAGTAACTATGGCTACACCTTC	CASSQVSGSNYGYTF
TRBV5-6	-	TRBJ1-2	-	TGTGCCAGCAGCCCCTCGCCAGGGAACTATGGCTACACCTTC	CASSPSPGNYGYTF
TRBV7-8	-	TRBJ1-6	TRBD1	TGTGCCAGCAGCTTAGCAGGGGGCGATAATTCACCCCTCCACTTT	CASSLAGGDNSPLHF
TRBV11-3	-	TRBJ2-3	TRBD2	TGTGCCAGCAGCCCTCTAGCGGGAGGGCCAACAGATACGCAGTATTTT	CASSPLAGGPTDTQYF
TRBV2	-	TRBJ1-1	TRBD1	TGTGCCAGCAGTGAAGACAGGGGAGAAGCTTTCTTT	CASSEDRGEAFF
TRBV19	few	TRBJ1-1	-	TGTGCCAGTAGTATTGAGGCGCCCATGAACACTGAAGCTTTCTTT	CASSIEAPMNTEAFF
TRBV11-3	-	TRBJ1-1	-	TGTGCCAGCAGCTTTCCAAACACTGAAGCTTTCTTT	CASSFPNTEAFF
TRBV24-1	few	TRBJ1-5	-	TGTGCCACCGCAAGGGGAAGCAATCAGCCCCAGCATTTT	CATARGSNQPQHF
TRBV7-9	-	TRBJ1-4	TRBD1	TGTGCCAGCAGCAGGGACAGGGCATCTGAAAAACTGTTTTTT	CASSRDRASEKLFF
TRBV2	medium-sized	TRBJ1-6	-	TGTGCCAGCAGCCAACGGACAGCCGCTAATTCACCCCTCCACTTT	CASSQRTAANSPLHF